A selection of T cell receptor beta chains follows, all from one sample in a study of radiation and T cells in renal cell carcinoma. Method: immunoSEQ multiplex PCR; TCRdb's copy keeps in-frame clones and lacks some. This sample has approximately 79,000 clones, with over 80% found just once. The sample was blood, taken from a patient whose treatment included radiotherapy and nephrectomy. These TCRs come from a man aged 60-69 years with renal cell carcinoma. Each CDR3 is given with its conserved first and last residue. The order of the fields is V gene, D gene, clone size, J gene, CDR3 DNA, CDR3 protein. A D gene is named only where the DNA matches it firmly. Rows give clone size only sometimes, using once, few, many, or a class for an expanded clone.

V: TRBV19
D: -
size: -
J: TRBJ2-1
DNA: TGTGCCAGTAGTTTCCCCCGGGAGAGCGGTGCCTACAATGAGCAGTTCTTC
CDR3: CASSFPRESGAYNEQFF

V: TRBV19
D: -
size: -
J: TRBJ1-2
DNA: TGTGCCAGTAGTATGGGTCGGAACTATGGCTACACCTTC
CDR3: CASSMGRNYGYTF

V: TRBV10-3
D: -
size: -
J: TRBJ2-2
DNA: TGTGCCATCAGTGAGTCCAAGGGTTTACCCAACACCGGGGAGCTGTTTTTT
CDR3: CAISESKGLPNTGELFF

V: TRBV28
D: -
size: -
J: TRBJ2-7
DNA: TGTGCCAGCAGTTTAAGGGTCGTTGAGTACGAGCAGTACTTC
CDR3: CASSLRVVEYEQYF

V: TRBV10-3
D: TRBD1
size: -
J: TRBJ2-7
DNA: TGTGCCATCAGTGAAACGGGACAGGGCCCCTACGAGCAGTACTTC
CDR3: CAISETGQGPYEQYF

V: TRBV2
D: -
size: few
J: TRBJ2-1
DNA: TGTGCCAGCAGTGAGTCGCCGGGTTTCAATGAGCAGTTCTTC
CDR3: CASSESPGFNEQFF

V: TRBV29-1
D: -
size: -
J: TRBJ1-2
DNA: TGCAGCGTTGAAGAAGGGGCCTATGGCTACACCTTC
CDR3: CSVEEGAYGYTF

V: TRBV6-5
D: TRBD2
size: -
J: TRBJ2-1
DNA: TGTGCCAGCAGTTTAGCGGGCACTACCCCCTACAATGAGCAGTTCTTC
CDR3: CASSLAGTTPYNEQFF

V: TRBV7-8
D: -
size: -
J: TRBJ1-1
DNA: TGTGCCAGCAGCTTCAACACCAACAGGGAGGTCGTCCCTGAAGCTTTCTTT
CDR3: CASSFNTNREVVPEAFF

V: TRBV5-1
D: -
size: once
J: TRBJ1-1
DNA: TGCGCCAGCAGCATACAGGGAGTTAATACTGAAGCTTTCTTT
CDR3: CASSIQGVNTEAFF

V: TRBV28
D: TRBD1
size: -
J: TRBJ1-3
DNA: TGTGCCAGCAGTTTGGAGACGCGGGACAGGACTGGAAACACCATATATTTT
CDR3: CASSLETRDRTGNTIYF

V: TRBV7-2
D: TRBD2
size: -
J: TRBJ2-7
DNA: TGTGCCAGCAGCTTAACTCTGGCTAGCGGGTCCTACGAGCAGTACTTC
CDR3: CASSLTLASGSYEQYF

V: TRBV2
D: -
size: -
J: TRBJ2-5
DNA: TGCGCCAGCAGAGGGGCCAGGCGGGAGACCCAGTACTTC
CDR3: CASRGARRETQYF

V: TRBV2
D: -
size: -
J: TRBJ2-7
DNA: TGTGCCAGCACCACGGTCCGGACGGAAACCTACGAGCAGTACTTC
CDR3: CASTTVRTETYEQYF

V: TRBV27
D: TRBD1
size: -
J: TRBJ2-7
DNA: TGTGCCAGCAGTCCCGGGACAGGGGGCTACGAGCAGTACTTC
CDR3: CASSPGTGGYEQYF

V: TRBV29-1
D: TRBD1
size: -
J: TRBJ2-3
DNA: TGCAGCGTCCGCCCCCGCGGGACAGGGGGCGCAGATACGCAGTATTTT
CDR3: CSVRPRGTGGADTQYF

V: TRBV6-6
D: TRBD2
size: -
J: TRBJ2-5
DNA: TGTGCCAGCAGTTATCCGACTAGCGGGAGAGAGACCCAGTACTTC
CDR3: CASSYPTSGRETQYF

V: TRBV4-3
D: -
size: -
J: TRBJ2-2
DNA: TGCGCCAGCAGCCAAACACGGAACACCGGGGAGCTGTTTTTT
CDR3: CASSQTRNTGELFF

V: TRBV2
D: -
size: -
J: TRBJ2-5
DNA: TGTGCCAGCAGTGTAGGGGTGGAGACCCAGTACTTC
CDR3: CASSVGVETQYF

V: TRBV6-4
D: -
size: -
J: TRBJ2-5
DNA: TGTGCCAGCAGTGACGGGGAACAAGAGACCCAGTACTTC
CDR3: CASSDGEQETQYF

V: TRBV5-1
D: -
size: -
J: TRBJ1-2
DNA: TGCGCCAGCAGCTTGGCCGGGGCAGGTCCTAGCTATGGCTACACCTTC
CDR3: CASSLAGAGPSYGYTF

V: TRBV4-1
D: TRBD1
size: medium-sized
J: TRBJ1-5
DNA: TGCGCCAGCAGCGCCCGACAGGGCGGTAATCAGCCCCAGCATTTT
CDR3: CASSARQGGNQPQHF

V: TRBV10-3
D: TRBD1
size: few
J: TRBJ1-2
DNA: TGTGCCATCAGTGGGACAGGGAACTATGGCTACACCTTC
CDR3: CAISGTGNYGYTF

V: TRBV4-3
D: TRBD1
size: -
J: TRBJ1-1
DNA: TGCGCCAGCAGCCCAGACAGGGGCGCTGAAGCTTTCTTT
CDR3: CASSPDRGAEAFF

V: TRBV5-6
D: TRBD2
size: -
J: TRBJ2-7
DNA: TGTGCCAGCAGCTTGGACAGTCGACTAGCGGCCTACGAGCAGTACTTC
CDR3: CASSLDSRLAAYEQYF

V: TRBV9
D: TRBD1
size: -
J: TRBJ2-1
DNA: TGTGCCAGCAGCACCTACGACAGGGGGGCTCGGTTCTTC
CDR3: CASSTYDRGARFF

V: TRBV6-7
D: TRBD2
size: -
J: TRBJ2-1
DNA: TGTGCCAGCAGTTACGGCGGGAGTCGGAATATTTTGGTGTATTATGAGCAGTTCTTC
CDR3: CASSYGGSRNILVYYEQFF

V: TRBV28
D: TRBD2
size: -
J: TRBJ2-1
DNA: TGTGCCAGCGGTGTACTAGCGGGAGGGCCCCGAGGATACAATGAGCAGTTCTTC
CDR3: CASGVLAGGPRGYNEQFF

V: TRBV19
D: -
size: -
J: TRBJ2-1
DNA: TGTGCCAGTAGTTATACTAGCCTAAGCTCCTACAATGAGCAGTTCTTC
CDR3: CASSYTSLSSYNEQFF

V: TRBV28
D: -
size: -
J: TRBJ2-5
DNA: TGTGCCAGCCCGCCCAGCGCAGGGCCTAAAGAGACCCAGTACTTC
CDR3: CASPPSAGPKETQYF

V: TRBV30
D: TRBD2
size: -
J: TRBJ2-1
DNA: TGTGCCTGGAGACAGACTAGCGGGAGGGGGTTCTTC
CDR3: CAWRQTSGRGFF

V: TRBV29-1
D: TRBD2
size: -
J: TRBJ2-7
DNA: TGCAGCGTTGAGGTCCCGGGGGGCGAGCAGTACTTC
CDR3: CSVEVPGGEQYF

V: TRBV4-2
D: TRBD2
size: -
J: TRBJ2-2
DNA: TGTGCCAGCAGCCAAGATACAGCAGGGGGACTAGCGGGAGGAAGGACCGGGGAGCTGTTTTTT
CDR3: CASSQDTAGGLAGGRTGELFF

V: TRBV28
D: -
size: -
J: TRBJ1-1
DNA: TGTGCCGTACTTCTTTGGGGACCAAACACTGAAGCTTTCTTT
CDR3: CAVLLWGPNTEAFF

V: TRBV15
D: TRBD1
size: -
J: TRBJ1-2
DNA: TGTGCCACCAGCAGAGGTCCCGACAGGGGAGTACTTGGCTACACCTTC
CDR3: CATSRGPDRGVLGYTF

V: TRBV5-1
D: -
size: -
J: TRBJ2-1
DNA: TGCGCCAGCTCCGAGGGGCGCGGACTGAATGAGCAGTTCTTC
CDR3: CASSEGRGLNEQFF

V: TRBV25-1
D: TRBD2
size: -
J: TRBJ2-3
DNA: TGTGCCAGCAGTGACCTACTAGCGGGAGGGGTTACGCAGTATTTT
CDR3: CASSDLLAGGVTQYF

V: TRBV11-2
D: -
size: -
J: TRBJ2-7
DNA: TGTGCCAGCAGCTTGAGGGCATACGAGCAGTACTTC
CDR3: CASSLRAYEQYF

V: TRBV19
D: -
size: -
J: TRBJ2-1
DNA: TGTGCCAGTAGCGGGAAGGGGGGCAATGAGCAGTTCTTC
CDR3: CASSGKGGNEQFF

V: TRBV19
D: -
size: -
J: TRBJ2-1
DNA: TGTGCCAGTAGTTCCCTAGTGGCGGCTTATTACAATGAGCAGTTCTTC
CDR3: CASSSLVAAYYNEQFF

V: TRBV5-6
D: -
size: -
J: TRBJ2-3
DNA: TGTGCCAGCCAAACGGGGCTCTTGGATACGCAGTATTTT
CDR3: CASQTGLLDTQYF